This T cell receptor (beta chain) was found in a study of T cell responses to AZD1222 COVID-19 vaccine. Study overall: Combined were second doses at about 4 or about 12 weeks.

Clones were read by immunoSEQ multiplex PCR, and TCRdb kept only the in-frame ones, dropping some. The table has tens of thousands of clones, around 83% seen once. Trimming stripped 3 bases from V and 1 base from J, with 7 bases between. CDR3 size: 14 residues. The germline CDR1 and CDR2 sequences are LGHDT and YNNKEL (reference sequence). The source material was peripheral blood, sampled on day 0 of AZD1222 vaccination. V usage is TRBV3-1 (or the pseudogene TRBV3-2) and J usage is TRBJ1-5, with D possibly being TRBD1 (5 bases). This sequence originates from an adult in good health. CDR3 nucleotide sequence: TGTGCCAGCAGCCAGGGGGTAAGCAATCAGCCCCAGCATTTT. Its protein is CASSQGVSNQPQHF.